The 20 T cell receptor beta chains listed next were all sequenced from one sample in a study of OX40 agonist ivuxolimab in advanced cancers. Clones were sequenced by immunoSEQ multiplex PCR, and TCRdb holds only the in-frame ones, with some missing. This repertoire shows over 40,000 clones, 88% found once; its top ten account for about 3.7%. Sequences were derived from CD4+ or CD8+ T cells sorted from blood, sampled in a trial of the OX40 agonist ivuxolimab. These receptors were collected from an adult with an advanced solid tumor such as melanoma, head and neck, liver or kidney cancer.

Written as DNA, the CDR3 is TGTGCCAGCAGTAGGGACCAAAATCAGCCCCAGCATTTT. Encoded protein: CASSRDQNQPQHF. The chain combines TRBV2 with TRBJ1-5, with D perhaps matching TRBD1 (5 bases). Trimming cost V 5 bases and J 4 bases, with 9 bases left between them. CDR1 SNHLY and CDR2 FYNNEI come from the germline V gene. This CDR3 has 13 amino acids.

This clone turned up a few times. The chain is built from TRBV7-8 and TRBJ1-6, with no clear D. Trimming removed 6 bases at V and 6 bases at J, with 15 bases between. The CDR3 loop spans 15 amino acids. Germline V CDR1 and CDR2: SGHVS, FQNEAQ. CDR3 coding DNA: TGTGCCAGCAGTCCAGGATGGGTTCCTAATTCACCCCTCCACTTT. Translating gives CASSPGWVPNSPLHF.

The chain couples TRBV5-8 to TRBJ1-5, with D uncertain. The germline V gene encodes CDR1 SGHTS and CDR2 YDEGEE. The length of the CDR3 is 13 residues. Trimming left V 2 bases short and J 8 bases short, with 11 bases between. CDR3 protein: CASSFIRGEPQHF. Here the CDR3 DNA reads TGTGCCAGCAGCTTTATACGGGGTGAGCCCCAGCATTTT.

This clone was recorded once. The chain links TRBV19 to TRBJ1-2, with 7 bases that match TRBD1. This CDR3 is built from 15 residues. The V gene end was trimmed by 6 bases and the J gene end by 4 bases; junction bases not matched to a gene: 11. In germline, CDR1 is LNHDA, CDR2 SQIVND (reference sequence). The CDR3 here is CASSEQGFGIYGYTF. Written as DNA, the CDR3 is TGTGCCAGTAGCGAACAGGGGTTTGGCATCTATGGCTACACCTTC.

J is TRBJ1-5 and V is TRBV28; 7 nucleotides match TRBD1. Trimming removed 5 bases from V and 0 bases from J; junction bases left unmatched: 13. Germline CDR1 is MDHEN and CDR2 is SYDVKM. CDR3 size: 18 residues. In DNA, the CDR3 is TGTGCCAGCAGTCTACCAAGGACAGGCCTCCGTAGCAATCAGCCCCAGCATTTT. Protein: CASSLPRTGLRSNQPQHF.

This clone has only a few counts. The rearrangement uses TRBV4-1 and TRBJ2-3, with 7 bases lining up with TRBD2. CDR1 MGHRA and CDR2 YSYEKL come from the germline V gene. The CDR3 extends over 16 amino acids. Trimming at V came to 0 bases and at J to 4 bases, leaving 7 bases not matched to a gene. CDR3 DNA: TGCGCCAGCAGCCAAGATCCGGGGGGATCTCCAGATACGCAGTATTTT. This sequence encodes CASSQDPGGSPDTQYF.

The chain recombines TRBV28 with TRBJ1-6; D unresolved. V dropped 7 bases and J dropped 0 bases, with 7 bases sitting between them. This CDR3 comprises 14 residues. In germline, CDR1 is MDHEN, CDR2 SYDVKM. The CDR3 DNA sequence: TGTGCCAGCAAGGGCAGCTCCTATAATTCACCCCTCCACTTT. Protein: CASKGSSYNSPLHF.

The chain employs TRBV7-6 and TRBJ1-3; tentative D call: TRBD1 (5 bases). The length of the CDR3 is 13 residues. With 5 bases removed from V and 4 bases from J, the gap between germline ends came to 9 bases. Germline values: CDR1 SGHVS, CDR2 FNYEAQ. CDR3 in amino acids: CASSPGMGNTIYF. CDR3 DNA: TGTGCCAGCAGCCCAGGGATGGGAAACACCATATATTTT.

This chain connects TRBV11-2 to TRBJ2-7; D is perhaps TRBD2 (5 bases). Germline V gene lookup returns CDR1 SGHAT and CDR2 FQNNGV. V was cut by 1 base and J by 2 bases, with 9 bases left in between. The CDR3 covers 14 residues. CDR3 DNA: TGTGCCAGCAGCTTAGTTATCGGGGCCTACGAGCAGTACTTC. Translation: CASSLVIGAYEQYF.

The chain employs TRBV4-2 and TRBJ1-3; D remains unclear. CDR3 length: 13 amino acids. Deletions cut 0 bases from V and 9 bases from J, with 9 bases between. Germline lookup yields CDR1 LGHNA and CDR2 YNFKEQ. The CDR3 DNA is TGTGCCAGCAGCCAAGATCGGGGTCGCACCATATATTTT. As protein: CASSQDRGRTIYF.

This chain links TRBV18 with TRBJ2-1; no clear D gene. This CDR3 comprises 14 residues. V was cut by 1 base and J by 8 bases, with 12 bases left in between. CDR1 is KGHSH, CDR2 LQKENI, per germline. CDR3 protein: CASSPRLGQDEQFF. The CDR3 DNA reads as TGTGCCAGCTCACCACGCCTGGGCCAAGATGAGCAGTTCTTC. Supplemented by reference TRBV18 and TRBJ2-1, the full variable domain reads NAGVMQNPRHLVRRRGQEARLRCSPMKGHSHVYWYRQLPEEGLKFMVYLQKENIIDESGMPKERFSAEFPKEGPSILRIQQVVRGDSAAYFCASSPRLGQDEQFFGPGTRLTVL.

The chain employs TRBV7-3 and TRBJ1-2; TRBD1 is a possible D gene (5 bases). Germline V gene sequence: CDR1 SGHTA, CDR2 FQGTGA. The CDR3 has 14 residues. V was trimmed by 0 bases and J by 8 bases, leaving 13 bases between them. CDR3 region: CASSLTPGLRGYTF. The CDR3 DNA reads as TGTGCCAGCAGCTTAACCCCGGGACTTCGGGGCTACACCTTC.

This clone was recorded only once. This rearrangement joins TRBV18 to TRBJ2-7; 7 nucleotides line up with TRBD2. The CDR3 is 15 residues long. Germline CDR1 and CDR2: KGHSH and LQKENI. V lost 6 bases and J lost 0; bases outside the gene matches: 8. The DNA of the CDR3 is TGTGCCAGCTCCCCTCAAAGCGGGGCCTCCTACGAGCAGTACTTC. Translating it yields CASSPQSGASYEQYF. The whole variable domain, remainder taken from reference TRBV18 and TRBJ2-7, is NAGVMQNPRHLVRRRGQEARLRCSPMKGHSHVYWYRQLPEEGLKFMVYLQKENIIDESGMPKERFSAEFPKEGPSILRIQQVVRGDSAAYFCASSPQSGASYEQYFGPGTRLTVT.

V is TRBV21-1 and J is TRBJ2-5; the table's D gene call, TRBD2, was not cross checked with the DNA. TRBV21-1 is an annotated pseudogene. This CDR3 spans 14 amino acids. CDR3: CASRVLGLQETQYF. Here the CDR3 DNA reads TGTGCCAGCAGGGTTCTAGGTTTGCAAGAGACCCAGTACTTC.

The chain employs TRBV6-1 and TRBJ1-2, with D perhaps matching TRBD1 (6 bases). The CDR3 has 16 amino acids. CDR1 and CDR2 (germline): MNHNS, SASEGT. Trimming left V 1 base short and J 0 bases short, with 12 bases between. CDR3 in amino acids: CASSEVDQGTNYGYTF. The CDR3 DNA reads TGTGCCAGCAGTGAAGTTGATCAGGGGACTAACTATGGCTACACCTTC.

The chain has TRBV29-1 and TRBJ2-7; 8 bases map to TRBD1. The CDR3 consists of 15 residues. Germline loops: CDR1 SQVTM, CDR2 ANQGSEA. Trimming took 5 bases from V and 4 from J; bases not matched to a gene: 13. The CDR3: CSVYYQLGQEYEQYF. The CDR3 bases are TGCAGCGTTTATTACCAACTGGGACAGGAGTACGAGCAGTACTTC.

The chain joins TRBV5-1 to TRBJ2-7; possibly TRBD1 or TRBD2 for D (5 bases each). V was clipped by 1 base and J by 7 bases, with 18 bases between them. Germline loops: CDR1 SGHRS, CDR2 YFSETQ. CDR3 length: 15 amino acids. The CDR3 sequence is CASSLNGLLQGEQYF. The CDR3 DNA sequence: TGCGCCAGCAGCTTGAATGGACTCCTCCAGGGAGAGCAGTACTTC.

This clone has just a few counts. The gene calls are TRBV19 and TRBJ1-1; D is ambiguous. The V gene lost 2 bases and the J gene lost 6 bases, with 4 bases spanning the gap. This CDR3 is 11 amino acids long. The V gene's germline CDR1 is LNHDA and CDR2 SQIVND (reference sequence). Written as DNA, the CDR3 is TGTGCCAGTAGTATACTGGCTGAAGCTTTCTTT. It encodes CASSILAEAFF. The whole variable domain, filled in from reference TRBV19 and TRBJ1-1, reads DGGITQSPKYLFRKEGQNVTLSCEQNLNHDAMYWYRQDPGQGLRLIYYSQIVNDFQKGDIAEGYSVSREKKESFPLTVTSAQKNPTAFYLCASSILAEAFFGQGTRLTVV.

V gene TRBV7-8 combines with J gene TRBJ2-3; D call uncertain. Germline V lookup: CDR1 SGHVS, CDR2 FQNEAQ. The V end lost 2 bases, the J end lost 4 bases, and 13 bases lay between the germline ends. The CDR3 sequence is 15 residues long. The CDR3 region is CASSLHPRVSDTQYF. In DNA, the CDR3 is TGTGCCAGCAGCTTACACCCTCGGGTCTCAGATACGCAGTATTTT.

The genes are TRBV19 and TRBJ2-4, with unresolved D. This CDR3 spans 14 amino acids. Looked up from germline, CDR1 is LNHDA and CDR2 is SQIVND (reference sequence). V lost 5 bases and J lost 2, with 10 bases in between. CDR3 sequence reads: CASSYSFSKNIQYF. DNA of the CDR3: TGTGCCAGTAGTTACAGTTTTTCCAAAAACATTCAGTACTTC.